This TCR beta chain was recovered during a study of blood T cell repertoires in COVID-19. Germline V gene sequence: CDR1 SNHLY, CDR2 FYNNEI. This CDR3 is built from 12 residues. The V and J ends lost 8 bases and 12 bases, in that order; junction bases with no gene match: 8. This clone appeared once. Original processing notes: For nucleated cells, counts were estimated from reference gene primer amplification. Sequencing used immunoSEQ multiplex PCR; TCRdb keeps in-frame clones, though not all of them. The V and J calls and clone size are taken from that table; D and trimming were inferred from the DNA. The sample holds around 57,000 clones, approximately 90% seen once.

The clonotype comes from a man aged 45-65 years with acute or convalescent COVID-19. The V and J genes are TRBV2 and TRBJ2-7, with 12 bases aligning to TRBD2. The sequenced material came from peripheral blood. The CDR3 DNA is TGTGCCAGCCGGAGACTAGCGGGAGAACTGTACTTC. Translated: CASRRLAGELYF.